These 31 T cell receptor beta chains share one sample of origin, sequenced in a study of spatial heterogeneity in lung cancer. Time point indicated: blood at routine non-recurrence follow-up after resection. TCRdb redid the calling of the 5' RACE reads with MiXCR, one entry per CDR3 protein. The data contain about 47,000 distinct CDR3 sequences, about 11% of them singletons. The sequenced sample was PBMCs, obtained at follow-up. The source is a male donor with early-stage non-small cell lung cancer.

This chain connects TRBV3-1 to TRBJ2-3; 12 bases agree with TRBD2. The V segment lost 1 base and the J segment 2 bases; nucleotides outside the gene matches: 1. This CDR3 spans 16 amino acids. In germline, CDR1 is LGHDT, CDR2 YNNKEL (reference sequence). CDR3 DNA sequence: TGTGCCAGCAGCCAAGGACTAGCGGGGGCCACAGATACGCAGTATTTT. This gives the protein CASSQGLAGATDTQYF.

This chain connects TRBV12-3 or TRBV12-4 to TRBJ1-5; D perhaps matches TRBD1 (6 bases). V was pared by 5 bases and J by 5 bases, with 10 bases between. The CDR3 covers 13 residues. The chain's CDR3 is CASSTQGDQPQHF. CDR3 nucleotide sequence: TGTGCCAGCAGTACACAGGGAGATCAGCCCCAGCATTTT.

The V gene is TRBV12-3 or TRBV12-4, the J gene TRBJ2-5, with 10 bases fitting TRBD1. The J segment lost 5 bases and the V segment lost 7 bases, leaving 7 bases of the junction unmatched. The CDR3 extends over 14 amino acids. CDR3: CASTQDRGEETQYF. The CDR3 DNA is TGTGCCAGCACCCAGGACAGGGGGGAGGAGACCCAGTACTTC.

This clonotype was detected ten times or more. The rearrangement links TRBV30 to TRBJ1-5; 7 bases are a match to TRBD1. The junction had 5 bases not matched to a gene; V was cut back by 3 bases and J by 6 bases. The CDR3 loop spans 13 amino acids. CDR1 is GTSNPN, CDR2 SVGIG, per germline (reference sequence). DNA of the CDR3: TGTGCCTGGAGGGCAGGGGGTACTCAGCCCCAGCATTTT. Translating it yields CAWRAGGTQPQHF. Full variable domain (rest looked up from reference TRBV30 and TRBJ1-5): SQTIHQWPATLVQPVGSPLSLECTVEGTSNPNLYWYRQAAGRGLQLLFYSVGIGQISSEVPQNLSASRPQDRQFILSSKKLLLSDSGFYLCAWRAGGTQPQHFGDGTRLSIL.

There are many counts of this clonotype. The rearrangement joins TRBV6-2 or TRBV6-3 to TRBJ1-5; D gene uncertain. This CDR3 is built from 15 residues. V was cut by 5 bases and J by 2 bases, with 13 bases left in between. Per the germline V gene, CDR1 is MNHEY and CDR2 is SVGEGT. The DNA of the CDR3 is TGTGCCAGCAGTCCTGACACGAGGGGCAATCAGCCCCAGCATTTT. Its translation is CASSPDTRGNQPQHF.

The table lists this clonotype with many counts. The V gene is TRBV7-9, the J gene TRBJ1-5; 7 nucleotides match TRBD1. This CDR3 spans 16 amino acids. The V gene's germline CDR1 is SEHNR and CDR2 FQNEAQ (reference sequence). V was pared by 5 bases and J by 3 bases, with 10 bases of the junction left unmatched. CDR3 sequence (DNA): TGTGCCAGCAGCCCTTCAGGGGGACCAATCAATCAGCCCCAGCATTTT. Translating it yields CASSPSGGPINQPQHF.

There are a few counts of this clonotype. J is TRBJ1-2 and V is TRBV12-3 or TRBV12-4; D is ambiguous. The CDR3 length is 13 residues. V was clipped by 5 bases and J by 6 bases, with 13 bases between them. The DNA of the CDR3 is TGTGCCAGCAGTCGTCCCTCAACAGATGGCTACACCTTC. This translates into CASSRPSTDGYTF.

The table lists this clonotype with many counts. The chain links TRBV29-1 to TRBJ2-7, with 9 positions matching TRBD1. V was pared by 7 bases and J by 2 bases, with 6 bases of the junction left unmatched. The CDR3 covers 13 residues. Germline assignment: CDR1 SQVTM and CDR2 ANQGSEA. CDR3 amino acids: CSARQGVTYEQYF. CDR3 coding DNA: TGCAGCGCCCGACAGGGGGTCACCTACGAGCAGTACTTC.

Points on this clonotype: A much bigger clone sits one base away, suggesting this may be a read error. The V call is TRBV20-1, the J call TRBJ1-1, with D possibly matching TRBD1 (6 bases). The CDR3 runs to 11 residues. CDR1 and CDR2 from the germline V gene are DFQATT and SNEGSKA (reference sequence). This chain's CDR3 is CSFGQNIEAFF. CDR3 DNA: TGCAGTTTTGGACAGAACATTGAAGCTTTCTTT.

At least ten counts were recorded for this clonotype. The genes are TRBV28 and TRBJ1-5; 7 bases line up with TRBD1. The CDR3 is 16 residues long. Germline V gene lookup returns CDR1 MDHEN and CDR2 SYDVKM. Trimming cost V 4 bases and J 2 bases; bases outside gene matches: 8. The CDR3 bases are TGTGCCAGCAGTTCGATCGGAGACAGGGGCAATCAGCCCCAGCATTTT. Amino acids: CASSSIGDRGNQPQHF.

This clonotype was found a few times. The CDR3 is CATSDFRRSGEETQYF. In DNA form, the CDR3 reads TGTGCCACCAGTGATTTTAGGAGGTCGGGAGAAGAGACCCAGTACTTC. V and J are TRBV24-1 and TRBJ2-5, with D perhaps TRBD2 (6 bases). This CDR3 spans 16 amino acids. V lost 1 base to trimming and J lost 3 bases, with 14 bases between them. The germline V gene encodes CDR1 KGHDR and CDR2 SFDVKD.

This clonotype has a handful of counts. The chain carries TRBV12-3 or TRBV12-4 and TRBJ2-3; no reliable D call. There are 14 residues in the CDR3. With 2 bases removed from V and 2 bases from J, the gap between germline ends came to 8 bases. CDR3 loop: CASSLRQITDTQYF. The DNA of the CDR3 is TGTGCCAGCAGTTTAAGGCAAATCACAGATACGCAGTATTTT.

There are a few counts of this clonotype. The chain carries TRBV29-1 and TRBJ1-2; tentatively, D is TRBD1 (6 bases). V lost 4 bases to trimming and J lost 7 bases, with 13 bases between them. This CDR3 contains 12 residues. Per germline, CDR1 SQVTM and CDR2 ANQGSEA. The CDR3: CSVGGGEIGYTF. CDR3 bases: TGCAGCGTTGGAGGGGGTGAAATTGGCTACACCTTC.

This clonotype occurred many times. The rearrangement links TRBV12-3 or TRBV12-4 to TRBJ2-7, with 10 bases lining up with TRBD2. The CDR3 has 13 residues. V was clipped by 6 bases and J by 3 bases; unmatched bases: 2. The CDR3 DNA is TGTGCCAGCAGGGCTAGCGGGAGCTACGAGCAGTACTTC. This sequence encodes CASRASGSYEQYF.

DNA of the CDR3: TGCAGTGCTAGTGGCGGCGCCACAGATACGCAGTATTTT. It codes for CSASGGATDTQYF. The rearrangement links TRBV20-1 to TRBJ2-3; D is ambiguous. The CDR3 is 13 residues long. Trimming removed 3 bases from V and 2 bases from J, with 9 bases in between. Germline lookup yields CDR1 DFQATT and CDR2 SNEGSKA (reference sequence).

This clonotype was detected a few times. CDR3 DNA: TGTGCCAGCAGCAGGACAGCCTACACAGATACGCAGTATTTT. Translating it yields CASSRTAYTDTQYF. This chain joins TRBV7-6 and TRBJ2-3; D possibly corresponds to TRBD1 (6 bases). Trimming took off 5 bases at V and 2 bases at J, with 11 bases between the two ends. The CDR3 totals 14 residues. Germline-derived CDR1 and CDR2 are SGHVS and FNYEAQ.

This clonotype was detected only a few times. The chain has TRBV7-7 and TRBJ1-1, with 8 nucleotides matching TRBD1. CDR1 is SSHAT and CDR2 is FNYEAQ in the germline V gene (reference sequence). Trimming at V came to 1 base and at J to 4 bases, leaving 8 bases not matched to a gene. CDR3 length equals 16 residues. The CDR3 loop is CASSLVPDRGCTEAFF. The CDR3 region has the DNA TGTGCCAGCAGCTTAGTCCCCGACAGGGGATGCACTGAAGCTTTCTTT.

This clonotype occurred many times. The chain has TRBV6-6 and TRBJ1-2, with TRBD1 as a possible D gene (5 bases). CDR1 is MNHNY and CDR2 is SVGAGI in the germline V gene (reference sequence). Trimming removed 4 bases at V and 5 bases at J, with 14 bases between. This CDR3 comprises 14 residues. The DNA of the CDR3 is TGTGCCAGCAGTTCCTCAGGGTCCCGGTATGGCTACACCTTC. Its protein is CASSSSGSRYGYTF.

In its sample, this clonotype was seen a few times. The chain joins TRBV5-4 to TRBJ1-4, with 11 nucleotides matching TRBD1. CDR3 length equals 15 residues. CDR1 is SGHNT and CDR2 is YYREEE in the germline V gene (reference sequence). The V segment lost 4 bases and the J segment 7 bases; nucleotides outside the gene matches: 6. In DNA, the CDR3 is TGTGCCAGCAGCCCCGGACAGGGGGCAGGTGAAAAACTGTTTTTT. As protein: CASSPGQGAGEKLFF.

Ten or more counts support this clonotype. The rearrangement joins TRBV12-3 or TRBV12-4 to TRBJ2-1; 11 nucleotides line up with TRBD2. This CDR3 is 17 amino acids long. Losses at the gene ends were 5 bases for V and 4 bases for J; bases not matched to a gene: 10. In nucleotides, the CDR3 is TGTGCCAGCAGTCCCTATCTTAGCGGGGGGGGATACAATGAGCAGTTCTTC. Translating it yields CASSPYLSGGGYNEQFF.

This clonotype was seen ten or more times. The chain joins TRBV11-2 to TRBJ1-1; D is unclear. Trimming pared 2 bases from V and 3 bases from J, leaving 7 bases between. CDR3 length equals 13 residues. Germline CDR1 and CDR2: SGHAT and FQNNGV. The CDR3 protein is CASSLIRDTEAFF. DNA for the CDR3: TGTGCCAGCAGCTTAATCCGGGACACTGAAGCTTTCTTT.

The chain has TRBV6-2 or TRBV6-3 and TRBJ2-3; possible D gene TRBD1, 5 bases. In germline, CDR1 is MNHEY, CDR2 SVGEGT. V lost 2 bases and J lost 2, with 8 bases in between. This CDR3 has 14 residues. The chain's CDR3 is CASSYAQATDTQYF. The CDR3 nucleotides are TGTGCCAGCAGTTACGCACAGGCCACAGATACGCAGTATTTT.

The chain combines TRBV5-1 with TRBJ1-1, with a possible D match to TRBD1 (5 bases). This CDR3 has 14 residues. CDR1 is SGHRS and CDR2 is YFSETQ in the germline V gene. V lost 4 bases and J lost 0, with 10 bases in between. In nucleotides, the CDR3 is TGCGCCAGCAGCCCGGGGACGTTGAACACTGAAGCTTTCTTT. Residues: CASSPGTLNTEAFF. Combining the CDR3 with reference TRBV5-1 and TRBJ1-1 gives the whole variable domain KAGVTQTPRYLIKTRGQQVTLSCSPISGHRSVSWYQQTPGQGLQFLFEYFSETQRNKGNFPGRFSGRQFSNSRSEMNVSTLELGDSALYLCASSPGTLNTEAFFGQGTRLTVV.

The V call is TRBV12-3 or TRBV12-4, the J call TRBJ2-5; possibly TRBD2 for D (5 bases). Trimming took 2 bases from V and 5 from J, leaving 12 bases between them. The CDR3 runs to 14 residues. CDR3 protein: CASSLRQPGETQYF. In nucleotides, the CDR3 is TGTGCCAGCAGTTTAAGGCAGCCGGGGGAGACCCAGTACTTC.

V gene TRBV30 combines with J gene TRBJ2-7, with D possibly being TRBD1 (6 bases). With 6 bases removed from V and 0 bases from J, the gap between germline ends came to 15 bases. Germline V lookup: CDR1 GTSNPN, CDR2 SVGIG (reference sequence). The CDR3 spans 14 residues. CDR3 amino acids: CACHRDTNSYEQYF. CDR3 in DNA: TGTGCCTGTCACCGGGACACCAACTCCTACGAGCAGTACTTC.

The sample holds many counts of this clonotype. V usage is TRBV5-5 and J usage is TRBJ1-5, with D maybe TRBD1 (6 bases). V was trimmed by 3 bases and J by 3 bases, leaving 16 bases between them. Germline assignment: CDR1 SGHKS and CDR2 YYEKEE (reference sequence). There are 16 residues in the CDR3. CDR3 amino acids: CASSWKQGRDNQPQHF. CDR3 in DNA: TGTGCCAGCAGCTGGAAACAGGGAAGGGACAATCAGCCCCAGCATTTT.

V gene TRBV5-4 combines with J gene TRBJ1-4; 10 bases map to TRBD1. Germline V gene sequence: CDR1 SGHNT, CDR2 YYREEE (reference sequence). V shed 4 bases, J shed 8 bases, and the junction held 8 bases outside the gene matches. The CDR3 has 15 residues. The CDR3 is CASSLGTGAGEKLFF. The CDR3 coding sequence is TGTGCCAGCAGCCTTGGGACAGGGGCCGGCGAAAAACTGTTTTTT.

This clonotype has just a few counts. The gene calls are TRBV24-1 and TRBJ2-5; a weak D match, TRBD1 (5 bases). Germline V gene lookup returns CDR1 KGHDR and CDR2 SFDVKD. The CDR3 is 12 residues long. With 9 bases removed from V and 2 bases from J, the gap between germline ends came to 9 bases. The CDR3 protein is CATGRDQETQYF. CDR3 DNA sequence: TGTGCCACCGGCAGGGATCAAGAGACCCAGTACTTC.

Only a few counts were recorded for this clonotype. V usage is TRBV4-2 and J usage is TRBJ1-5; D not resolved. The V end was cut by 4 bases, the J end by 4 bases, with 5 bases between. Germline values: CDR1 LGHNA, CDR2 YNFKEQ. The CDR3 loop spans 12 amino acids. CDR3: CASSRENQPQHF. CDR3 bases: TGTGCCAGCAGCCGTGAGAATCAGCCCCAGCATTTT.

This clonotype was counted ten times or more. The CDR3 region is CSARDHRDYGYTF. The DNA for the CDR3 is TGCAGTGCTAGGGACCACAGAGACTATGGCTACACCTTC. The chain uses TRBV20-1 and TRBJ1-2; no clear D gene. V was shortened by 3 bases and J by 3 bases, with 11 bases between the two germline ends. CDR1 and CDR2 (germline): DFQATT, SNEGSKA (reference sequence). The CDR3 contains 13 residues.

The table lists this clonotype with many counts. The V call is TRBV7-6, the J call TRBJ1-2, with D possibly TRBD1 on 6 matching bases. Germline CDR1 SGHVS, CDR2 FNYEAQ. The V end lost 3 bases, the J end lost 7 bases, and 15 bases lay between the germline ends. This CDR3 region has 14 residues. CDR3 sequence (DNA): TGTGCCAGCAGCTTTATTGCAGGGGCGGCTGGCTACACCTTC. It translates to CASSFIAGAAGYTF.